Following are 2 T cell receptor beta chains from one sample sequenced in a study of T cell clones after liver transplantation. The method was immunoSEQ multiplex PCR; TCRdb's version includes in-frame clones alone and lacks a portion of them. This sample has 65,000 to 80,000 clones, with roughly 80% found just once. Sequencing was performed on CD4+ T cells from blood, taken before liver transplant. These TCRs come from a human donor who received a liver transplant.

The V call is TRBV7-8, the J call TRBJ2-7, with 14 bases matching TRBD2. CDR1 and CDR2 (germline): SGHVS, FQNEAQ. The CDR3 has 17 residues. J was trimmed by 2 bases and V by 6 bases; bases with no gene match: 9. This CDR3 is CASRPRTSGRPPYEQYF. For the CDR3, the DNA is TGTGCCAGCAGACCGCGGACTAGCGGGAGGCCGCCCTACGAGCAGTACTTC.

The chain couples TRBV5-1 to TRBJ1-2; 7 bases fit TRBD1. This CDR3 comprises 13 residues. After removal of 2 bases from V and 2 bases from J, the junction contained 0 bases not matched to a gene. Germline assignment: CDR1 SGHRS and CDR2 YFSETQ. CDR3 bases: TGCGCCAGCAGCTTACAGGGGAACTATGGCTACACCTTC. Its translation: CASSLQGNYGYTF.